What follows are 2 T cell receptor beta chains derived from one specimen sequenced in a study of cytomegalovirus exposure and HLA in healthy donors. Use of 60 Vbeta and 13 Jbeta primers characterized the PCR. Here immunoSEQ multiplex PCR was the method, and the copy in TCRdb shows in-frame clones only, minus some. This table has some 160,000 clones, around 75% appearing once. The source material was PBMCs. These receptor sequences come from a man in his 60s in good health and CMV-seronegative.

This clone was seen more than once but under ten times. The rearrangement joins TRBV7-9 to TRBJ2-5; D might be TRBD1 (5 bases). The DNA end is a closer match to TRBJ2-7, so the J assignment may be wrong. This CDR3 has 18 residues. Germline CDR1 is SEHNR and CDR2 is FQNEAQ (reference sequence). The CDR3 protein is CASSPQTDIQDGNYEQYF. In nucleotides, the CDR3 is TGTGCCAGCAGCCCACAGACGGATATACAGGATGGGAACTACGAGCAGTACTTC.

V usage is TRBV7-8 and J usage is TRBJ2-1; D is possibly TRBD2 (6 bases). CDR1 and CDR2 from the germline V gene are SGHVS and FQNEAQ. V lost 2 bases, J lost 7 bases, and 15 bases lay in between. The CDR3 is 15 residues long. CDR3 region: CASSLWREESNEQFF. The DNA of the CDR3 is TGTGCCAGCAGCTTATGGCGGGAAGAGAGTAATGAGCAGTTCTTC.